These 7 T cell receptor beta chains were sequenced from one sample in a study of T cells in Graves' hyperthyroidism and ophthalmopathy. Amplification yielded TCR beta CDR3 regions, with RNA transcripts as the source. An initial round of RT-PCR targeting the TCR CDR3 relied on the HTBI primer set. Each CDR3 protein is one row after TCRdb ran MiXCR on the multiplex PCR reads. The profile shows hundreds of thousands of distinct CDR3 sequences, around a sixth of them singletons. The sample consisted of blood. The receptors stem from a young woman with Graves' hyperthyroidism.

This clonotype was detected only a few times. CDR3 amino acids: CASSTPGGSSNIQYF. CDR3 nucleotides: TGTGCCAGCAGCACCCCGGGTGGGTCCAGTAACATTCAGTACTTC. The gene calls are TRBV7-2 and TRBJ2-4, with D hard to call. The germline V gene encodes CDR1 SGHTA and CDR2 FQGNSA. V lost 5 bases and J lost 7, with 18 bases in between. The CDR3 is 15 residues long.

Ten or more counts support this clonotype. The chain links TRBV6-1 to TRBJ1-5; D is undetermined. The CDR3 totals 17 residues. CDR1 and CDR2 (germline): MNHNS, SASEGT. Trimming took off 6 bases at V and 0 bases at J, with 18 bases between the two ends. CDR3 DNA sequence: TGTGCCAGCAGGTACCACGTGGAGTCTGATAGCAATCAGCCCCAGCATTTT. This sequence encodes CASRYHVESDSNQPQHF.

At least ten counts were recorded for this clonotype. The rearrangement joins TRBV3-1 to TRBJ2-7, with D possibly matching TRBD2 (6 bases). V dropped 6 bases and J dropped 5 bases, with 17 bases sitting between them. The germline gives CDR1 LGHDT, CDR2 YNNKEL (reference sequence). CDR3 length: 14 amino acids. As DNA, the CDR3 is TGTGCCAGCAGTCGGGACTGGAGAGGCCACGAGCAGTACTTC. This encodes CASSRDWRGHEQYF.

This clonotype appeared many times. This chain uses TRBV28 with TRBJ1-5, with 9 bases lining up with TRBD1. The ends lost 3 bases at V and 7 bases at J; junction bases unmatched: 7. This CDR3 contains 15 residues. Per the germline V gene, CDR1 is MDHEN and CDR2 is SYDVKM. The CDR3: CASSFPGQGYQPQHF. CDR3 DNA: TGTGCCAGCAGTTTCCCGGGACAGGGTTACCAGCCCCAGCATTTT.

This clonotype has a count of ten or more. The V gene is TRBV20-1, the J gene TRBJ1-1; D remains unclear. CDR1 is DFQATT and CDR2 is SNEGSKA in the germline V gene (reference sequence). This CDR3 spans 14 amino acids. The V end lost 1 base, the J end lost 1 base, and 10 bases lay between the germline ends. This CDR3 is CSARVRRENTEAFF. DNA of the CDR3: TGCAGTGCTAGAGTACGAAGGGAGAACACTGAAGCTTTCTTT.

This clonotype appeared many times. The rearrangement joins TRBV5-1 to TRBJ1-3; D call uncertain. V was trimmed by 2 bases and J by 1 base, leaving 10 bases between them. Germline V gene lookup returns CDR1 SGHRS and CDR2 YFSETQ. The CDR3 length is 15 residues. Here the CDR3 reads CASSFDQDSGNTIYF. The CDR3 bases are TGCGCCAGCAGCTTTGACCAGGATTCTGGAAACACCATATATTTT.

This clonotype was seen more than once but under ten times. A clone one base away is much larger, so this may be a read error. The chain uses TRBV3-1 and TRBJ1-2, with D unresolved. This CDR3 has 16 amino acids. Germline CDR1 is LGHDT and CDR2 is YNNKEL (reference sequence). The CDR3 sequence: CAGSHHDNTFNYGYTF. CDR3 nucleotides: TGTGCCGGCAGTCACCACGATAACACATTCAACTATGGCTACACCTTC.